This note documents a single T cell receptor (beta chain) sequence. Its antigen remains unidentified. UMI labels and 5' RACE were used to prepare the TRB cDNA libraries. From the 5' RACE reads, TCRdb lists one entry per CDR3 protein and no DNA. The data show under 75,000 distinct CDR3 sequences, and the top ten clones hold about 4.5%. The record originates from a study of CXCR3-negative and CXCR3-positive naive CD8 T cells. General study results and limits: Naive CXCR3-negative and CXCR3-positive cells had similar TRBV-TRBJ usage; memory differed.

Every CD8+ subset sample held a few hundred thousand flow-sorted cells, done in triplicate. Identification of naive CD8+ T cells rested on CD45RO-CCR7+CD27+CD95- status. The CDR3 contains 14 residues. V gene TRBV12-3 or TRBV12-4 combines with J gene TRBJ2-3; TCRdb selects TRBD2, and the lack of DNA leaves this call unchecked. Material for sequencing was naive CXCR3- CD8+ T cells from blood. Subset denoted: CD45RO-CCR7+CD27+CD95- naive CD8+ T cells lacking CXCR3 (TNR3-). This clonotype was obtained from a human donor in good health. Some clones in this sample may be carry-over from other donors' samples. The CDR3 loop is CASSFEREGDTQYF.